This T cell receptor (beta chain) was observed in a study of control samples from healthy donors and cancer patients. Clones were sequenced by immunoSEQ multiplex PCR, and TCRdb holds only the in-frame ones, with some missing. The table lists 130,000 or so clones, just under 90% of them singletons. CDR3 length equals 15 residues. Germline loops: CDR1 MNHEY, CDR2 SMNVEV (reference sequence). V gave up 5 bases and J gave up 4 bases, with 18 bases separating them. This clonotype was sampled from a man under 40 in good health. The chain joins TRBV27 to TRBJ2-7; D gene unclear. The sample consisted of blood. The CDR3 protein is CASSPYGPSGYEQYV. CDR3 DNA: TGTGCCAGCAGTCCCTATGGGCCCTCGGGTTACGAGCAGTACGTC.